Here is one T cell receptor beta chain with its context. What it binds is not known. The naive CD8 population came from CD45RO-negative cells selected for CCR7, without terminally differentiated effector memory CD45RA+ cells. This sample stems from a study of shared clonotypes between healthy human individuals. Study-wide results and limits: Clonotype sharing among donors was expected to depend on sequencing depth.

The CDR3 sequence is 17 residues long. The V end lost 0 bases, the J end lost 4 bases, and 13 bases lay between the germline ends. The germline V gene encodes CDR1 SGHAT and CDR2 FQNNGV. TCRdb's table, derived via immunoSEQ multiplex PCR, lists solely in-frame clones and lacks some. The sample has around 1.9 million clones, around 93% seen once. The chain recombines TRBV11-2 with TRBJ2-6; no firm D call. This TCR came from a man aged 18-30 years in good health. Some clones in this sample may be carry-over from other donors' samples. Sequenced material: naive CD8+ T cells from PBMCs. The CDR3 loop reads CASSLELSLVGANVLTF. The CDR3, as DNA: TGTGCCAGCAGCTTAGAGTTATCCCTTGTCGGGGCCAACGTCCTGACTTTC.